One and the same sample provided the 15 T cell receptor beta chains below, sequenced in a study of T cells of healthy individuals. TCRdb fed the 5' RACE reads into MiXCR, producing one record per CDR3 protein. Altogether about 63,000 distinct CDR3 sequences are present, roughly 17% being singletons, with the ten largest covering approximately 4.6%. The source of these receptors is a human donor in good health.

This chain joins TRBV25-1 and TRBJ2-4; D possibly corresponds to TRBD1 (6 bases). CDR1 is MGHDK and CDR2 is SYGVNS in the germline V gene. The length of the CDR3 is 15 residues. Trimming removed 4 bases at V and 3 bases at J, with 13 bases between. The CDR3 nucleotides read TGTGCCAGCAGTGGAAACAGGGCGGGCAAAAACATTCAGTACTTC. Amino acid sequence: CASSGNRAGKNIQYF.

This clonotype was seen more than once but under ten times. The chain's CDR3 is CSAKSLAGESNEQFF. The DNA of the CDR3 is TGCAGTGCTAAAAGTCTAGCGGGAGAATCGAATGAGCAGTTCTTC. J is TRBJ2-1 and V is TRBV20-1, with 10 positions matching TRBD2. Trimming took 4 bases from V and 7 from J; bases not matched to a gene: 10. The CDR3 extends over 15 amino acids. Germline CDR1 reads DFQATT; CDR2 reads SNEGSKA (reference sequence).

Worth noting for this clonotype: One base away lies a much larger clone, so this may be a sequencing read error. This chain uses TRBV9 with TRBJ2-7, with D possibly being TRBD2 (6 bases). Trimming removed 2 bases at V and 8 bases at J, with 17 bases between. Germline CDR1 and CDR2: SGDLS and YYNGEE. The CDR3 consists of 14 residues. CDR3 amino acids: CASSVDGAGRKQYF. The CDR3 DNA reads as TGTGCCAGCAGCGTTGACGGGGCGGGGCGCAAGCAGTACTTC.

This clonotype has ten or more counts. This rearrangement joins TRBV9 to TRBJ1-6, with 8 nucleotides matching TRBD1. V was clipped by 7 bases and J by 3 bases; unmatched bases: 6. Per the germline V gene, CDR1 is SGDLS and CDR2 is YYNGEE. CDR3 length equals 15 residues. CDR3 region: CASGFGQGYNSPLHF. CDR3 bases: TGTGCCAGCGGGTTCGGACAGGGCTATAATTCACCCCTCCACTTT.

The chain combines TRBV2 with TRBJ1-6; D remains ambiguous. Trimming pared 4 bases from V and 10 bases from J, leaving 8 bases between. The CDR3 is 12 residues long. In germline, CDR1 is SNHLY, CDR2 FYNNEI. The CDR3 is CASSAPGSPLHF. The CDR3, as DNA: TGTGCCAGCAGTGCCCCGGGATCACCCCTCCACTTT.

The chain recombines TRBV20-1 with TRBJ2-7; TRBD2 matches 9 bases. The trim removed 5 bases at V and 0 bases at J, leaving 5 bases unmatched. This CDR3 spans 14 amino acids. Germline CDR1 reads DFQATT; CDR2 reads SNEGSKA (reference sequence). The CDR3 loop is CSAYGTSLSYEQYF. In nucleotides, the CDR3 is TGCAGTGCTTACGGGACTAGCCTCTCCTACGAGCAGTACTTC.

The rearrangement uses TRBV5-1 and TRBJ2-4; possible D gene TRBD1, 5 bases. From germline, CDR1 is SGHRS and CDR2 YFSETQ. The CDR3 consists of 12 residues. Deletions cut 4 bases from V and 8 bases from J, with 10 bases between. In nucleotides, the CDR3 is TGCGCCAGCAGCGCCAGGGCGGACATTCAGTACTTC. Translation gives CASSARADIQYF.

In its sample, this clonotype was seen many times. The CDR3 coding sequence is TGTGCCAGCAGAGGGTCCGTTAAAGAGACCCAGTACTTC. It is translated as CASRGSVKETQYF. The genes are TRBV27 and TRBJ2-5; D unclear. Trimming stripped 6 bases from V and 3 bases from J, with 11 bases between. The germline gives CDR1 MNHEY, CDR2 SMNVEV (reference sequence). The length of the CDR3 is 13 residues.

In this sample, this clonotype turned up a few times. The chain's CDR3 is CASSSLSNHEQFF. The CDR3 nucleotides are TGTGCCAGCAGCTCCCTCAGTAACCATGAGCAGTTCTTC. The chain has TRBV7-2 and TRBJ2-1; D gene uncertain. The V end was cut by 4 bases, the J end by 8 bases, with 12 bases between. The length of the CDR3 is 13 residues. Germline loops: CDR1 SGHTA, CDR2 FQGNSA.

In this sample, this clonotype turned up a few times. The chain is built from TRBV19 and TRBJ2-1; D uncertain. V was cut by 5 bases and J by 4 bases, with 15 bases left in between. This CDR3 has 15 residues. CDR1 and CDR2 from the germline V gene are LNHDA and SQIVND (reference sequence). CDR3 sequence reads: CASSPLGGAYNEQFF. The CDR3 nucleotides are TGTGCCAGTAGTCCCCTTGGTGGAGCGTACAATGAGCAGTTCTTC. The whole variable domain, remainder taken from reference TRBV19 and TRBJ2-1, is DGGITQSPKYLFRKEGQNVTLSCEQNLNHDAMYWYRQDPGQGLRLIYYSQIVNDFQKGDIAEGYSVSREKKESFPLTVTSAQKNPTAFYLCASSPLGGAYNEQFFGPGTRLTVL.

The V call is TRBV20-1, the J call TRBJ2-1, with D tentatively TRBD2 (6 bases). V lost 5 bases and J lost 5, with 16 bases in between. The germline gives CDR1 DFQATT, CDR2 SNEGSKA (reference sequence). This CDR3 comprises 14 residues. Written as DNA, the CDR3 is TGCAGTGCTGTTCCCGGGACTCCAAACAATGAGCAGTTCTTC. Its protein is CSAVPGTPNNEQFF.

V is TRBV24-1 and J is TRBJ2-2; 11 nucleotides line up with TRBD2. This CDR3 comprises 20 residues. Germline V gene lookup returns CDR1 KGHDR and CDR2 SFDVKD. J was trimmed by 4 bases and V by 5 bases; bases with no gene match: 17. The CDR3 region has the DNA TGTGCCACCAGTGCAACTCGATGGGTAGCGGGGGGGCCGGGCACCGGGGAGCTGTTTTTT. The encoded protein is CATSATRWVAGGPGTGELFF.

CDR3 amino acids: CSARRGRNEQFF. The DNA for the CDR3 is TGCAGTGCAAGGAGGGGGAGGAATGAGCAGTTCTTC. The rearrangement links TRBV20-1 to TRBJ2-1; D tentatively reads TRBD1 or TRBD2 (6 bases each). Germline CDR1 reads DFQATT; CDR2 reads SNEGSKA (reference sequence). Trimming cost V 6 bases and J 7 bases, with 13 bases left between them. There are 12 residues in the CDR3.

V and J are TRBV7-2 and TRBJ1-1, with D unresolved. The V gene lost 6 bases and the J gene lost 1 base, with 12 bases spanning the gap. CDR3 length equals 14 residues. Germline V gene lookup returns CDR1 SGHTA and CDR2 FQGNSA. The CDR3 DNA sequence: TGTGCCAGCAGTTCAGACACAAGGAACACTGAAGCTTTCTTT. It specifies CASSSDTRNTEAFF.

The J gene is TRBJ2-5, the V gene TRBV7-3, with 7 bases fitting TRBD1. This CDR3 has 13 amino acids. The V gene end was trimmed by 5 bases and the J gene end by 5 bases; junction bases not matched to a gene: 5. Germline CDR1 reads SGHTA; CDR2 reads FQGTGA. The CDR3, as DNA: TGTGCCAGCAGCAAGGGGGCTGGGGAGACCCAGTACTTC. This gives the protein CASSKGAGETQYF. The whole variable domain, remainder taken from reference TRBV7-3 and TRBJ2-5, is GAGVSQTPSNKVTEKGKYVELRCDPISGHTALYWYRQSLGQGPEFLIYFQGTGAADDSGLPNDRFFAVRPEGSVSTLKIQRTERGDSAVYLCASSKGAGETQYFGPGTRLLVL.